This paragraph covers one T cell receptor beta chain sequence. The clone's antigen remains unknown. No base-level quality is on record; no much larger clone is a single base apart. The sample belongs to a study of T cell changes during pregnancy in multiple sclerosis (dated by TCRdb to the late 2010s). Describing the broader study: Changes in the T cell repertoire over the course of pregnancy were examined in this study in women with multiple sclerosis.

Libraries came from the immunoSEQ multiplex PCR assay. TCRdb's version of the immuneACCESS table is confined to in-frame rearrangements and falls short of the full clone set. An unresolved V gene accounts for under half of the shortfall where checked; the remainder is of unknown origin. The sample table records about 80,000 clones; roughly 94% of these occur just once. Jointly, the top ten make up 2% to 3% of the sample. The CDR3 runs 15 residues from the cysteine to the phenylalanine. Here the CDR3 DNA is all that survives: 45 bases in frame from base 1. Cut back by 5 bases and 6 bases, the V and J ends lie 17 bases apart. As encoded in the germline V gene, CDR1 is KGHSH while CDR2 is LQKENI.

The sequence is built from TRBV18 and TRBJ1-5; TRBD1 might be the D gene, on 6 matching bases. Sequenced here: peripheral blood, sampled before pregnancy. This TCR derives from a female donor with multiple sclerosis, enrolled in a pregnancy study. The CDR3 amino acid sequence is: CASSSESGGGQPQHF. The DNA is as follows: TGTGCCAGCTCATCGGAGTCGGGGGGCGGTCAGCCCCAGCATTTT. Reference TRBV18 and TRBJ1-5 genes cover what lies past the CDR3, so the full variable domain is NAGVMQNPRHLVRRRGQEARLRCSPMKGHSHVYWYRQLPEEGLKFMVYLQKENIIDESGMPKERFSAEFPKEGPSILRIQQVVRGDSAAYFCASSSESGGGQPQHFGDGTRLSIL.